These 3 T cell receptor beta chains originate from one sample sequenced in a study of naive and memory T cell subsets. The beta constant-region primer was an equimolar mix of two oligonucleotides covering TRBC1 and TRBC2. Four rounds of PCR amplified the ligated cDNA using nested alpha and beta constant-region primers plus SP2. In TCRdb, the UMI-ligation and nested PCR reads were re-called with MiXCR into one record per CDR3 protein. The sample yields around 100,000 distinct CDR3 sequences, about 14% seen once. Study conclusions and caveats: A few larger clonotypes appeared in naive repertoires, especially CD8, possibly memory cells re-expressing CD45RA.

These receptors are not linked to any known antigen. Sequencing input: naive CD8+ T cells from blood. All receptors come from a human donor in good health.

This clonotype was seen more than once but under ten times. The rearrangement links TRBV20-1 to TRBJ1-5, with TRBD1 as a possible D gene (6 bases). CDR1 DFQATT and CDR2 SNEGSKA come from the germline V gene (reference sequence). The CDR3 has 14 amino acids. V was cut by 6 bases and J by 0 bases, with 12 bases left in between. The CDR3 DNA reads TGCAGTGCCTTCGGACAGAATAGCAATCAGCCCCAGCATTTT. It translates to CSAFGQNSNQPQHF.

This clonotype was seen many times. The genes are TRBV3-1 and TRBJ2-1, with 8 bases aligning to TRBD1. The CDR3 loop spans 15 amino acids. The germline V gene encodes CDR1 LGHDT and CDR2 YNNKEL (reference sequence). The junction had 5 bases not matched to a gene; V was cut back by 3 bases and J by 4 bases. CDR3 sequence reads: CASSQDRDLYNEQFF. In DNA form, the CDR3 reads TGTGCCAGCAGCCAGGACAGGGACCTTTACAATGAGCAGTTCTTC.

Only a few counts were recorded for this clonotype. The chain carries TRBV7-9 and TRBJ2-7; either TRBD1 or TRBD2 may supply D (5 bases each). CDR3 length equals 14 residues. Trimming shortened V by 2 bases and J by 3 bases, and 11 bases separated the two germline ends. CDR1 and CDR2 from the germline V gene are SEHNR and FQNEAQ (reference sequence). The CDR3 sequence: CASSLYEGSYEQYF. Written as DNA, the CDR3 is TGTGCCAGCAGCTTATACGAGGGGAGCTACGAGCAGTACTTC.